Below, 22 T cell receptor beta chains from the same sample are listed, as sequenced in a study of blood T cell repertoires in COVID-19. Method: immunoSEQ multiplex PCR; TCRdb's copy keeps in-frame clones and lacks some. The sample lists approximately 350,000 clones; 86% were seen once. Material for sequencing was peripheral blood. The receptors come from a woman aged 55-70 years with COVID-19, enrolled during active disease.

V is TRBV4-3 and J is TRBJ2-2; 9 bases match TRBD1. The trim removed 1 base at V and 5 bases at J, leaving 11 bases unmatched. Per the germline V gene, CDR1 is LGHNA and CDR2 is YSLEER. The CDR3 spans 18 residues. Written as DNA, the CDR3 is TGCGCCAGCAGCCAAGGGGGAGGGACAGGGAGAATTACCGGGGAGCTGTTTTTT. Its protein is CASSQGGGTGRITGELFF.

The gene calls are TRBV9 and TRBJ2-1; a possible D gene is TRBD2 (6 bases). CDR3 length equals 15 residues. Germline V CDR1 and CDR2: SGDLS, YYNGEE. Trimming removed 2 bases from V and 6 bases from J, with 15 bases in between. The CDR3 spells CASSVTGVSPNEQFF. The DNA of the CDR3 is TGTGCCAGCAGCGTGACGGGGGTCTCTCCCAATGAGCAGTTCTTC. The variable domain in full, with the rest retrieved from reference TRBV9 and TRBJ2-1, is DSGVTQTPKHLITATGQRVTLRCSPRSGDLSVYWYQQSLDQGLQFLIQYYNGEERAKGNILERFSAQQFPDLHSELNLSSLELGDSALYFCASSVTGVSPNEQFFGPGTRLTVL.

V gene TRBV11-3 combines with J gene TRBJ2-3; 8 bases are a match to TRBD2. V was pared by 5 bases and J by 5 bases, with 18 bases of the junction left unmatched. This CDR3 contains 18 residues. The germline CDR1 and CDR2 sequences are SGHNT and YENEEA. The CDR3 nucleotides are TGTGCCAGCAGCCCTCTCGGGGGAGCGGGGGCGCGAGTAGATACGCAGTATTTT. Translation gives CASSPLGGAGARVDTQYF.

The chain combines TRBV19 with TRBJ1-3, with D possibly matching TRBD1 (6 bases). V lost 3 bases, J lost 2 bases, and 8 bases lay in between. CDR3 length: 14 amino acids. CDR1 is LNHDA, CDR2 SQIVND, per germline (reference sequence). The CDR3 DNA reads as TGTGCCAGTAGTATTCGGACAGCTGGAAACACCATATATTTT. It is translated as CASSIRTAGNTIYF.

The V call is TRBV27, the J call TRBJ2-7; D possibly corresponds to TRBD1 (5 bases). V was shortened by 7 bases and J by 6 bases, with 22 bases between the two germline ends. CDR3 length equals 15 residues. The germline CDR1 and CDR2 sequences are MNHEY and SMNVEV (reference sequence). The CDR3 here is CASTPGMGLQGEQYF. CDR3 bases: TGTGCCAGCACGCCAGGGATGGGTTTGCAGGGCGAGCAGTACTTC.

V and J are TRBV5-1 and TRBJ2-3; no definite D call. V was shortened by 0 bases and J by 6 bases, with 8 bases between the two germline ends. The germline CDR1 and CDR2 sequences are SGHRS and YFSETQ. CDR3 length: 13 amino acids. The CDR3 region has the DNA TGCGCCAGCAGCTTGGTCCCGAGGGATACGCAGTATTTT. Translated, it gives CASSLVPRDTQYF.

The chain combines TRBV6-5 with TRBJ1-3; the D is unclear. Germline V gene sequence: CDR1 MNHEY, CDR2 SVGAGI. The CDR3 contains 13 residues. V was cut by 6 bases and J by 0 bases, with 6 bases left in between. The CDR3 loop is CASRKSSGNTIYF. CDR3 nucleotide sequence: TGTGCCAGCAGGAAGAGCTCTGGAAACACCATATATTTT.

The chain recombines TRBV4-1 with TRBJ2-3, with D unresolved. V shed 4 bases and J shed 2 bases, with 10 bases lying between them. The CDR3 is made up of 14 amino acids. Germline CDR1 and CDR2: MGHRA and YSYEKL. CDR3 sequence: CASSRAVITDTQYF. The CDR3 DNA reads TGCGCCAGCAGCCGGGCCGTGATCACAGATACGCAGTATTTT.

This chain joins TRBV27 and TRBJ2-7; weak D call: TRBD1 (6 bases). Trimming shortened V by 5 bases and J by 4 bases, and 21 bases separated the two germline ends. The V gene's germline CDR1 is MNHEY and CDR2 SMNVEV (reference sequence). This CDR3 has 16 residues. The CDR3 sequence is CASSTDRNAGLYEQYF. Here the CDR3 DNA reads TGTGCCAGCAGTACTGACAGGAACGCCGGACTTTACGAGCAGTACTTC.

The chain carries TRBV7-6 and TRBJ2-1; D ambiguous. Trimming shortened V by 2 bases and J by 5 bases, and 19 bases separated the two germline ends. This CDR3 spans 17 amino acids. Germline CDR1 and CDR2: SGHVS and FNYEAQ. CDR3 region: CASSLYNLRSPHNEQFF. DNA for the CDR3: TGTGCCAGCAGCTTATATAATCTCAGGTCTCCGCACAATGAGCAGTTCTTC.

V gene TRBV25-1 combines with J gene TRBJ2-3; D is unclear. There are 11 residues in the CDR3. Trimming cost V 6 bases and J 4 bases, with 5 bases left between them. Germline lookup yields CDR1 MGHDK and CDR2 SYGVNS. CDR3 sequence: CASSLADTQYF. The CDR3, as DNA: TGTGCCAGCAGCTTAGCAGATACGCAGTATTTT.

The chain couples TRBV7-2 to TRBJ1-5; TRBD1 matches 9 bases. The V gene's germline CDR1 is SGHTA and CDR2 FQGNSA. The V segment lost 5 bases and the J segment 2 bases; nucleotides outside the gene matches: 7. This CDR3 comprises 16 residues. In DNA, the CDR3 is TGTGCCAGCAGCCTACAGGGGGCCTTGGGCAATCAGCCCCAGCATTTT. Amino acids: CASSLQGALGNQPQHF.

The chain carries TRBV10-2 and TRBJ1-1; D not resolved. The CDR3 runs to 13 residues. Trimming took off 0 bases at V and 10 bases at J, with 12 bases between the two ends. Germline lookup yields CDR1 WSHSY and CDR2 SAAADI. This CDR3 is CASSESGAQVAFF. CDR3 nucleotides: TGCGCCAGCAGTGAGTCGGGCGCCCAGGTAGCTTTCTTT.

This clone appeared a single time. This chain links TRBV7-8 with TRBJ1-3, with TRBD1 matching 7 bases. This CDR3 comprises 15 residues. CDR1 is SGHVS and CDR2 is FQNEAQ in the germline V gene. V shed 3 bases, J shed 0 bases, and the junction held 2 bases outside the gene matches. In DNA form, the CDR3 reads TGTGCCAGCAGCTTGGGGACAGTCTCTGGAAACACCATATATTTT. It translates to CASSLGTVSGNTIYF.

This clone has a single count. This chain uses TRBV6-5 with TRBJ2-3, with D uncertain. Germline V CDR1 and CDR2: MNHEY, SVGAGI. Trimming took off 6 bases at V and 2 bases at J, with 9 bases between the two ends. This CDR3 contains 13 residues. Written as DNA, the CDR3 is TGTGCCAGCAGGAGTTCGGTCACAGATACGCAGTATTTT. As protein: CASRSSVTDTQYF.

This clone was seen just once. The rearrangement uses TRBV9 and TRBJ1-1, with D tentatively TRBD1 (6 bases). The V and J ends lost 2 bases and 1 base respectively, with 12 bases between them. Looked up from germline, CDR1 is SGDLS and CDR2 is YYNGEE. The CDR3 consists of 15 residues. The CDR3: CASSVQDSTNTEAFF. In DNA form, the CDR3 reads TGTGCCAGCAGCGTCCAGGACAGCACGAACACTGAAGCTTTCTTT.

This clone was observed a single time. This CDR3 is CASSKRGHMNTEAFF. CDR3 nucleotide sequence: TGTGCCAGCAGCAAACGAGGACACATGAACACTGAAGCTTTCTTT. The J gene is TRBJ1-1, the V gene TRBV21-1; TRBD1 is the table's D call and was not checked against the DNA. TRBV21-1 is a pseudogene. The CDR3 runs to 15 residues.

V gene TRBV3-1 (or the pseudogene TRBV3-2) combines with J gene TRBJ1-5, with 7 bases fitting TRBD1. V gave up 3 bases and J gave up 5 bases; unmatched junction bases: 4. The CDR3 spans 14 residues. Germline V gene data show CDR1 as LGHDT and CDR2 as YNNKEL (reference sequence). For the CDR3, the DNA is TGTGCCAGCAGCCAGATTCAGGGGGATCAGCCCCAGCATTTT. This encodes CASSQIQGDQPQHF.

V and J are TRBV6-2 or TRBV6-3 and TRBJ2-3; 9 bases line up with TRBD2. Germline CDR1 MNHEY, CDR2 SVGEGT. The trim removed 3 bases at V and 4 bases at J, leaving 2 bases unmatched. The CDR3 has 14 amino acids. CDR3 nucleotides: TGTGCCAGCAGTTATGGCGGGGGGGCAGATACGCAGTATTTT. Amino acids: CASSYGGGADTQYF.

The V and J genes are TRBV5-1 and TRBJ2-3, with a tentative D call TRBD2 (6 bases). The V end lost 4 bases, the J end lost 4 bases, and 13 bases lay between the germline ends. The CDR3 loop spans 14 amino acids. Germline loops: CDR1 SGHRS, CDR2 YFSETQ. CDR3 in amino acids: CASSLPLAADTQYF. The CDR3 coding sequence is TGCGCCAGCAGCCTTCCACTAGCCGCAGATACGCAGTATTTT.

The rearrangement joins TRBV7-8 to TRBJ2-7, with 7 positions matching TRBD1. The CDR3 loop spans 16 amino acids. Germline CDR1 is SGHVS and CDR2 is FQNEAQ. Trimming took 5 bases from V and 4 from J; bases not matched to a gene: 14. The CDR3 here is CASSRGRDSIGYEQYF. CDR3 in DNA: TGTGCCAGCAGCCGAGGAAGGGACAGCATAGGATACGAGCAGTACTTC.

The rearrangement uses TRBV5-1 and TRBJ2-3, with 16 bases matching TRBD2. The CDR3 consists of 19 residues. Germline CDR1 reads SGHRS; CDR2 reads YFSETQ. J gave up 5 bases and V 4 bases, and 13 bases lay outside the gene matches. CDR3 in amino acids: CASSHPGTSGGAGVDTQYF. The CDR3 DNA is TGCGCCAGCAGCCATCCCGGGACTAGCGGGGGGGCCGGGGTAGATACGCAGTATTTT.